This entry is about one T cell receptor beta chain. This entry comes from a study of blood T cell repertoires in COVID-19. Study-level information: From the United States, Italy and Spain came samples of acute and convalescent COVID-19. PBMCs, B-cell-depleted T cells, or T cells were the source of the cDNA or gDNA that made up the material.

As processed by the authors: Estimated nucleated cell counts came from reference gene primer amplification. Only in-frame clones appear in the TCRdb table, and some are missing; sequencing was by immunoSEQ multiplex PCR. That table is the source of V, J and clone size, and D and trimming were worked out from the DNA. The data show under 250,000 clones, about nine tenths seen once. CDR1 is MNHNY and CDR2 is SVGAGI in the germline V gene (reference sequence). V dropped 10 bases and J dropped 2; count of bases not matched to a gene: 8. The CDR3 contains 14 residues. The genes are TRBV6-6 and TRBJ1-1; 9 nucleotides line up with TRBD1. This clonotype was sampled from a man aged 60 to 69 who had recovered from COVID-19. Sequencing input: peripheral blood. The CDR3 DNA is TGTGCCATTAGGACAGGGGATCTTAACACTGAAGCTTTCTTT. Protein: CAIRTGDLNTEAFF.